This TCR beta chain was identified in a study of beta chain features in type 1 diabetes. General study results and limits: The study found fewer insertions and more deletions at VDJ junctions in type 1 diabetes patients. Shorter TCRB CDR3s, moderately but significantly so, marked every one of the four CD4+ subsets in Type 1 diabetes patients.

This clone was counted a single time. The antigen remains unidentified. Since all of the isolated RNA was reverse transcribed, expressed TCRB transcripts were what got sequenced. TCRdb's table, derived via immunoSEQ multiplex PCR, lists solely in-frame clones and lacks some. The sample lists some 120,000 clones; roughly 17% were seen once. Sequenced material: central memory CD4+ T cells from blood. The source of this sequence is a man younger than 35 with type 1 diabetes.

The CDR3 nucleotides read TGTGCCAGCAGTGAAGGGGTAGGGACAGTCGTCGAGACCCAGTACTTC. Its translation is CASSEGVGTVVETQYF. This chain links TRBV6-1 with TRBJ2-5, with TRBD1 matching 7 bases. Germline CDR1 is MNHNS and CDR2 is SASEGT. The CDR3 covers 16 residues. J was trimmed by 5 bases and V by 1 base; bases with no gene match: 10.